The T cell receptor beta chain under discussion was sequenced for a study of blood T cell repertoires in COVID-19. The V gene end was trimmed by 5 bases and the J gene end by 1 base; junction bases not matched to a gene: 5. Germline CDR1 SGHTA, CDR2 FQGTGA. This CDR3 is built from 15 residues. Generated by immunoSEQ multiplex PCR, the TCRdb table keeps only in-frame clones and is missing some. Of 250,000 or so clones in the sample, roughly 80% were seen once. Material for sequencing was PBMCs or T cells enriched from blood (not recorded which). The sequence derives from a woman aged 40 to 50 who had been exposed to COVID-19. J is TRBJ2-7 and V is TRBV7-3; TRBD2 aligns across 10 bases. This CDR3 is CASSPPSGGSYEQYF. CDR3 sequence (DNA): TGTGCCAGCAGCCCCCCTAGCGGGGGATCCTACGAGCAGTACTTC.